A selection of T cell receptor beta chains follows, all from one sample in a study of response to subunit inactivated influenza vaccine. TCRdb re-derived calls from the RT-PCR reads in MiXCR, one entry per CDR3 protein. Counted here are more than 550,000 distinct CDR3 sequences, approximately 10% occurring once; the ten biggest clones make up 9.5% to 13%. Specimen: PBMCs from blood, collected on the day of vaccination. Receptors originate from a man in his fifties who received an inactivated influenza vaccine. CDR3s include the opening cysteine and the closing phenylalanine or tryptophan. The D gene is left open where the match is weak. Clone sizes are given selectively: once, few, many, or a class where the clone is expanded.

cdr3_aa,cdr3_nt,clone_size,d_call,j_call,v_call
CASSLTTTGGVSGANVLTF,TGTGCCAGCAGCTTGACTACCACAGGGGGGGTTTCTGGGGCCAACGTCCTGACTTTC,NA,NA,TRBJ2-6,TRBV7-8
CASSESPGDNEQFF,TGTGCCAGCAGTGAATCGCCCGGAGACAATGAGCAGTTCTTC,many,NA,TRBJ2-1,TRBV6-1
CASSPTGNNGYTF,TGTGCCAGCAGTCCGACAGGGAACAATGGCTACACCTTC,NA,TRBD1,TRBJ1-2,TRBV27
CASSSGPQGAYEQYF,TGTGCCAGCAGCTCAGGACCCCAGGGGGCTTACGAGCAGTACTTC,NA,TRBD1,TRBJ2-7,TRBV11-3
CASSQGGTRGGLGDTQYF,TGTGCCAGCAGCCAAGGCGGGACGCGGGGGGGCCTTGGAGATACGCAGTATTTT,NA,TRBD2,TRBJ2-3,TRBV4-2
CASSIRTSGSPDTQYF,TGTGCCAGTAGTATACGGACTAGCGGGAGCCCAGATACGCAGTATTTT,NA,TRBD2,TRBJ2-3,TRBV19
CASSYSNTGETQYF,TGTGCCAGCAGTTACTCGAATACGGGAGAGACCCAGTACTTC,NA,NA,TRBJ2-5,TRBV6-2/TRBV6-3
CATSRVASGELSF,TGTGCCACCAGCAGAGTCGCTAGCGGGGAGCTGTCTTTT,NA,TRBD2,TRBJ2-2,TRBV15
CASSLERHGSNQPQHF,TGTGCCAGCAGCTTAGAACGTCATGGGAGCAATCAGCCCCAGCATTTT,NA,NA,TRBJ1-5,TRBV7-2
CASSLVPTQNTGELFF,TGCGCCAGCAGCTTGGTTCCCACACAAAACACCGGGGAGCTGTTTTTT,NA,NA,TRBJ2-2,TRBV5-1
CASSLTTGGVYGYTF,TGTGCCAGCAGTCTCACGACAGGGGGCGTCTATGGCTACACCTTC,many,TRBD1,TRBJ1-2,TRBV27
CASSLGDPTRELFF,TGTGCCAGCAGCTTAGGGGACCCTACCCGGGAGCTGTTTTTT,NA,NA,TRBJ2-2,TRBV7-9
CASSFSGPGGADTQYF,TGTGCCAGCAGTTTTAGCGGGCCGGGAGGGGCAGATACGCAGTATTTT,few,TRBD2,TRBJ2-3,TRBV27
CASSLSRPGNTIYF,TGTGCCAGCAGTTTGTCCCGGCCCGGAAACACCATATATTTT,many,NA,TRBJ1-3,TRBV12-3/TRBV12-4